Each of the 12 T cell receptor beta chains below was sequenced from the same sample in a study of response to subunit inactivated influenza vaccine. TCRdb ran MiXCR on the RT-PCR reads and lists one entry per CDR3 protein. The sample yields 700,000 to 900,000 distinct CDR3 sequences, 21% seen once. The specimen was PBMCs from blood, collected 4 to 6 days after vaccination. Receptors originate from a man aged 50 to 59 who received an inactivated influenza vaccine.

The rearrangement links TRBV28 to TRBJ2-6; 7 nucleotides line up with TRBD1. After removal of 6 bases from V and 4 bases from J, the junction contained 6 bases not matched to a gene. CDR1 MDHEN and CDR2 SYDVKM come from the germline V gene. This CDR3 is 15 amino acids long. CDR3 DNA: TGTGCCAGCAGCTCGACAGGGTACGGGGCCAACGTCCTGACTTTC. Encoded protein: CASSSTGYGANVLTF.

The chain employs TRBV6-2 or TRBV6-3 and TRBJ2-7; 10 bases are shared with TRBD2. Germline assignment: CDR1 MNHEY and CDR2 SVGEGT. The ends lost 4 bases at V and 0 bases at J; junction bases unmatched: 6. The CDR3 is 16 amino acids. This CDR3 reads CASSSPLAGVSYEQYF. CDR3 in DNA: TGTGCCAGCAGTTCACCCCTAGCGGGGGTCTCCTACGAGCAGTACTTC.

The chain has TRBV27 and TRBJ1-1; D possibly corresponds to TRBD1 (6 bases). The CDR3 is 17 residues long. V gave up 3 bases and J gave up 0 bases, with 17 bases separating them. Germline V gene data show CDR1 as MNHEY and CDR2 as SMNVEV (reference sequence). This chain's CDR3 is CASSFLVPGALNTEAFF. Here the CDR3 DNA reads TGTGCCAGCAGTTTTCTCGTGCCGGGGGCCCTGAACACTGAAGCTTTCTTT.

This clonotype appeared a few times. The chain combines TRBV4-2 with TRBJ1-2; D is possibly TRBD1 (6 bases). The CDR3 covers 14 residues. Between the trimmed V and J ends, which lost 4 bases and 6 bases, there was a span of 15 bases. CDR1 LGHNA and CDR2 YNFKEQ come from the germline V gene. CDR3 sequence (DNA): TGTGCCAGCAGCCCCACCGGAGGGGGGGATGGCTACACCTTC. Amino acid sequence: CASSPTGGGDGYTF.

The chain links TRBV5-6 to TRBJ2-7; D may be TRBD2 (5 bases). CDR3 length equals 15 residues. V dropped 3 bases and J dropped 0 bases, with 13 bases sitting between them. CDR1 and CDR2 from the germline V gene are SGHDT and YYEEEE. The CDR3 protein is CASSSGLLSSYEQYF. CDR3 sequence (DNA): TGTGCCAGCAGCTCCGGACTGCTGAGCTCCTACGAGCAGTACTTC.

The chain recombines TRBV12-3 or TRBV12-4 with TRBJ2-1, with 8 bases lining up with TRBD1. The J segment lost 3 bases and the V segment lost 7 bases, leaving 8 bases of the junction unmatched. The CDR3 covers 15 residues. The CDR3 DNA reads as TGTGCCAGCAAACAAGACAGGGGAGGCTACAATGAGCAGTTCTTC. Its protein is CASKQDRGGYNEQFF.

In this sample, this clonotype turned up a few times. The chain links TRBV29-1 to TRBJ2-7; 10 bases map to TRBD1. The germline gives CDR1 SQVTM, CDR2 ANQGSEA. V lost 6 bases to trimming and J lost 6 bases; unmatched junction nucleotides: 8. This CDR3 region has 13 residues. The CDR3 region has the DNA TGCAGCGTCGGACAGGGGGTTAATCGCGAGCAGTACTTC. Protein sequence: CSVGQGVNREQYF.

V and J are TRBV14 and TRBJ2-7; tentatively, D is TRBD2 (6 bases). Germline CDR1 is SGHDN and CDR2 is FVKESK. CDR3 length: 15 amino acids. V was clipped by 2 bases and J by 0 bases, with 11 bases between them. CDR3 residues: CASSQLGGISYEQYF. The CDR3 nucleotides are TGTGCCAGCAGCCAACTCGGAGGGATCTCCTACGAGCAGTACTTC.

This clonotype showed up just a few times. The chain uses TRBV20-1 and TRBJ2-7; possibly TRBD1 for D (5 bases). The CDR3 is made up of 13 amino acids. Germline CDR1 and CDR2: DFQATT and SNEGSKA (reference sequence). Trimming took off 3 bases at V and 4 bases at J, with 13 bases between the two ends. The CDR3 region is CSASFRAGYEQYF. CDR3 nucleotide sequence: TGCAGTGCTAGTTTCAGGGCTGGGTACGAGCAGTACTTC.

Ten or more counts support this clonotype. The CDR3 region is CSARETSGGYNEQFF. DNA for the CDR3: TGCAGTGCTAGGGAGACTAGCGGGGGCTACAATGAGCAGTTCTTC. The V and J genes are TRBV20-1 and TRBJ2-1; TRBD2 matches 12 bases. Germline CDR1 DFQATT, CDR2 SNEGSKA (reference sequence). Trimming at V came to 3 bases and at J to 3 bases, leaving 3 bases not matched to a gene. The CDR3 loop spans 15 amino acids.

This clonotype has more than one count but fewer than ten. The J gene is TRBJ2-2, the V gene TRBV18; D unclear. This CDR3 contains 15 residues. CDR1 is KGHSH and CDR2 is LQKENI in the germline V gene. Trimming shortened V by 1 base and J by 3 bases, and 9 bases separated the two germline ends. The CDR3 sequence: CASSPRPGHTGELFF. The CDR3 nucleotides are TGTGCCAGCTCACCACGTCCAGGACACACCGGGGAGCTGTTTTTT.

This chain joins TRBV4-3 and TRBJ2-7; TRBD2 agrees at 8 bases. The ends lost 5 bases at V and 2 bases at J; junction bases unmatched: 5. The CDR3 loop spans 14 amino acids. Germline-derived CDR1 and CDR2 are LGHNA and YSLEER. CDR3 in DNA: TGCGCCAGCAGCTCCGTTAGCGGGACCTACGAGCAGTACTTC. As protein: CASSSVSGTYEQYF.